This T cell receptor (beta chain) came from a study of blood T cell repertoires in COVID-19. The data were produced by immunoSEQ multiplex PCR, yet TCRdb's version contains in-frame clones alone and is incomplete. The data contain 110,000 or so clones, about 90% of them singletons. The CDR3 is 15 residues long. Germline lookup yields CDR1 LNHNV and CDR2 YYDKDF (reference sequence). V lost 5 bases and J lost 0, with 11 bases in between. The TCR was taken from a woman in her 50s with acute or convalescent COVID-19. V usage is TRBV15 and J usage is TRBJ1-5; D might be TRBD1 (6 bases). The sample consisted of peripheral blood. The CDR3 is CATSDGQYSNQPQHF. The CDR3, as DNA: TGTGCCACCAGCGACGGACAGTATAGCAATCAGCCCCAGCATTTT.